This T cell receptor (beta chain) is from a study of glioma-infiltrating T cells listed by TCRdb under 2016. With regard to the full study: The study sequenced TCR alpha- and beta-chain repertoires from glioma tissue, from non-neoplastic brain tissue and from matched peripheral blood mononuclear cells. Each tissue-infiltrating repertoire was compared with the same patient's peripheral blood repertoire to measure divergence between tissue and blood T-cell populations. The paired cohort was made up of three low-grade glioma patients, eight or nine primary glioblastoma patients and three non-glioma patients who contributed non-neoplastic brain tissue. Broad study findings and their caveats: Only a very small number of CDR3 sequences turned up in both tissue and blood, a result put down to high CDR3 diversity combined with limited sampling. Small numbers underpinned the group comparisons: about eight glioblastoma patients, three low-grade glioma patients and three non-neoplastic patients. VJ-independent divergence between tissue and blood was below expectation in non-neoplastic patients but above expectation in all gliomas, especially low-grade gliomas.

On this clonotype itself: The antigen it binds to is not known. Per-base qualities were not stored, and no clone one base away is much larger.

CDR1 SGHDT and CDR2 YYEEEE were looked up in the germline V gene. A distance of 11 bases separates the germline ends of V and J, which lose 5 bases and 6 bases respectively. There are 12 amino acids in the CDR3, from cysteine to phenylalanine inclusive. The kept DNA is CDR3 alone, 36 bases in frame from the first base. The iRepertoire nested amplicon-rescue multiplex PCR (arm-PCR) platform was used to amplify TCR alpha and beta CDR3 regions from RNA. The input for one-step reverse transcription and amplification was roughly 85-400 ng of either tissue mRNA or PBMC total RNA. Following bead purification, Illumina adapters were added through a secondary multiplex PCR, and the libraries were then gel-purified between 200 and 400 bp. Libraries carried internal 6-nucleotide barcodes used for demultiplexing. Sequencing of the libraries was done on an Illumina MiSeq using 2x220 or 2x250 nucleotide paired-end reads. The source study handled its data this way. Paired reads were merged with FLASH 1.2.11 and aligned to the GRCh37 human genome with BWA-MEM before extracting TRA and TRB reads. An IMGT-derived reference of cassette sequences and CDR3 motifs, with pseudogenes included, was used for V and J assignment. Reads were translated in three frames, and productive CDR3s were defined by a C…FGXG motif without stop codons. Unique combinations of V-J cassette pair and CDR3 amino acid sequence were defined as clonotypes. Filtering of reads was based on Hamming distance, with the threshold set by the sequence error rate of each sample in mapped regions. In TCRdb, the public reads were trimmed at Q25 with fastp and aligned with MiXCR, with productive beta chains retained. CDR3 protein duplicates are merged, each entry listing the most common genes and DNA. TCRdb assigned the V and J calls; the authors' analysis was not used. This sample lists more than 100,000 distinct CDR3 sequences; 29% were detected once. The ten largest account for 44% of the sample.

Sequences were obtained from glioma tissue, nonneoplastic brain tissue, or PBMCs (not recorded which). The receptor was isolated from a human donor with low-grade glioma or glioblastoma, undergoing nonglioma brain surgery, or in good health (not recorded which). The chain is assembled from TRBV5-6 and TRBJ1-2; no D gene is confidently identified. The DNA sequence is TGTGCCAGCAGATTTGAGGTTGATGGCTACACCTTC. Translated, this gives CASRFEVDGYTF. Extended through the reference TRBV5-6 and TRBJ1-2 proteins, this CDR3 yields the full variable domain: DAGVTQSPTHLIKTRGQQVTLRCSPKSGHDTVSWYQQALGQGPQFIFQYYEEEERQRGNFPDRFSGHQFPNYSSELNVNALLLGDSALYLCASRFEVDGYTFGSGTRLTVV.